This T cell receptor beta chain was retrieved from a study of T-cell reconstitution after alpha-beta-depleted transplantation in children listed by TCRdb under 2016. Looking at the study overall: T-cell immune reconstitution after TCRalphabeta/CD19-depleted allogeneic hematopoietic cell transplantation in children was quantitatively tracked in the study by means of TCR repertoire profiling.

Overall study results and their limits: The apparently early alphabetaT-cell count recovery about two months after transplant was reportedly dependent on only several hundred rapidly expanded clones derived from non-depleted graft cells. In some patients, the high TCRbeta diversity seen at day 60 was put down to recipient T cells and intrathymic progenitors that had survived conditioning. Over subsequent months, a decline in hyperexpanded clone frequencies was noted, and after one year, T-cell counts and TCRbeta diversity were mostly ascribed to newly produced T cells.

This specimen's treatment or condition label, interpreted: allogeneic hematopoietic cell transplantation with graft depleted of TCRalphabeta T cells and CD19 B cells. TCRalphabeta/CD19-depleted allogeneic hematopoietic cell grafts were given to the transplant recipients, all of whom were children. Worth noting for this clonotype: Its antigen is not yet known. No base quality values were provided; no much bigger clone lies one nucleotide off.

Receptor amplification or capture employed PCR. Reads for this sample came from an Illumina HiSeq 2500. TCR library preparation used molecular barcoding, with unique molecular identifiers applied to normalize quantification of the TCRbeta repertoire. Using fastp trimming at Q25 and MiXCR clonotype assembly, TCRdb reanalyzed the public sequencing data and kept in-frame beta chains. Records with the same CDR3 protein are collapsed into one entry carrying the most frequent genes and DNA. The sample profile shows around 600,000 distinct CDR3 sequences; more than 20% of them were found once. The ten most abundant clones make up around an eighth of the sample. The CDR3 has 13 amino acids, counting the end cysteine and phenylalanine. Only the CDR3 DNA is retained, 39 bases long and in frame from the first base. Trimming costs V 5 bases and J 7 bases, and their ends lie 14 bases apart.

The TCR originated in a boy under two years old who had a stem cell transplant for acute myeloid leukemia, so the T cells may come from the graft donor. Recombination joined TRBV12-3 or TRBV12-4 with TRBJ1-1, and TRBD1 may be the D gene, going by 6 matching bases. Material: PBMCs, mostly from graft donor cells, obtained 360 days after TCRalphabeta/CD19-depleted stem cell transplant. The CDR3 region has the sequence CASSLDRFFEAFF. In nucleotides, the sequence is TGTGCCAGCAGTCTGGACAGATTCTTTGAAGCTTTCTTT.